The rows below give T cell receptor beta chains drawn from one sample of a study of OX40 agonist ivuxolimab in advanced cancers. The table came from immunoSEQ multiplex PCR; TCRdb's copy has only in-frame clones and leaves some out. Among almost 90,000 clones listed, more than 75% were seen once. The input for sequencing was CD4+ or CD8+ T cells sorted from blood, taken in a trial of the OX40 agonist ivuxolimab. The receptors were sampled from an adult with an advanced solid tumor such as melanoma, head and neck, liver or kidney cancer. Both conserved end residues are part of each CDR3. Each record gives: D gene, J gene, V gene, clone size, CDR3 protein, CDR3 DNA. D genes are given only for firm matches. Size values are once, few and many counts, or a class for expanded clones, and some rows have none.

TRBD1 | TRBJ2-7 | TRBV6-4 | . | CASSPGQGTEQYF | TGTGCCAGCAGCCCGGGACAGGGAACCGAGCAGTACTTC
TRBD2 | TRBJ2-2 | TRBV30 | once | CACASIAGGSIGELFF | TGTGCCTGTGCAAGCATAGCGGGGGGGAGCATTGGGGAGCTGTTTTTT
TRBD1 | TRBJ2-7 | TRBV5-4 | . | CASSMGQGHEQYF | TGTGCCAGCAGCATGGGACAGGGGCACGAGCAGTACTTC
. | TRBJ1-1 | TRBV5-1 | . | CASRDGPTNTEAFF | TGCGCCAGCAGGGACGGACCGACGAACACTGAAGCTTTCTTT
TRBD2 | TRBJ2-1 | TRBV5-1 | . | CASSLNGASGIQNEQFF | TGCGCCAGCAGCTTGAATGGGGCTAGCGGGATTCAGAATGAGCAGTTCTTC
. | TRBJ2-7 | TRBV5-1 | . | CASSWAGKEQYF | TGCGCCAGCAGCTGGGCGGGCAAGGAGCAGTACTTC
. | TRBJ2-1 | TRBV5-4 | . | CASSTTREQFF | TGTGCCAGCAGCACAACGAGGGAGCAGTTCTTC
TRBD2 | TRBJ2-1 | TRBV10-3 | . | CAISESSSGRNNEQFF | TGTGCCATCAGTGAGTCTAGTAGCGGGAGGAACAATGAGCAGTTCTTC
TRBD2 | TRBJ2-7 | TRBV5-1 | . | CASSPAGTRSYEQYF | TGCGCCAGCAGCCCAGCCGGGACTAGGTCCTACGAGCAGTACTTC
. | TRBJ2-6 | TRBV7-3 | few | CASSPPRTDVLTF | TGTGCCAGCAGCCCTCCTCGAACGGACGTCCTGACTTTC
TRBD1 | TRBJ2-7 | TRBV19 | . | CASSPPGTGGYEQYF | TGTGCCAGTAGTCCCCCCGGGACAGGGGGCTACGAGCAGTACTTC
. | TRBJ2-3 | TRBV7-8 | . | CASSLGVRGDTQYF | TGTGCCAGCAGCTTAGGGGTCCGGGGAGATACGCAGTATTTT
TRBD1 | TRBJ2-7 | TRBV5-1 | . | CATRTGDNYEQYF | TGCGCCACCAGGACAGGGGACAACTACGAGCAGTACTTC
TRBD1 | TRBJ1-1 | TRBV18 | . | CASSLYGDSEAFF | TGTGCCAGCTCACTCTACGGGGACAGTGAAGCTTTCTTT
TRBD2 | TRBJ2-7 | TRBV27 | . | CASSSASGPYEQYF | TGTGCCAGCAGTTCAGCTAGCGGTCCCTACGAGCAGTACTTC
TRBD2 | TRBJ2-2 | TRBV5-4 | . | CASSPRTSGPPNTGELFF | TGTGCCAGCAGCCCCCGGACTAGCGGGCCCCCGAACACCGGGGAGCTGTTTTTT
TRBD2 | TRBJ2-5 | TRBV7-2 | . | CASSPRTSGGGETQYF | TGTGCCAGCAGCCCCCGGACTAGCGGGGGGGGAGAGACCCAGTACTTC
. | TRBJ1-4 | TRBV5-5 | . | CASSLFGGLNEKLFF | TGTGCCAGCAGCTTGTTCGGCGGGCTTAATGAAAAACTGTTTTTT
TRBD2 | TRBJ2-7 | TRBV6-5 | . | CASSYVGLAWEQYF | TGTGCCAGCAGTTACGTGGGACTAGCTTGGGAGCAGTACTTC
. | TRBJ2-5 | TRBV7-9 | . | CASSLRPAYQETQYF | TGTGCCAGCAGCTTGAGGCCCGCGTACCAAGAGACCCAGTACTTC
. | TRBJ2-5 | TRBV5-4 | . | CASSFGETQYF | TGTGCCAGCAGCTTCGGAGAGACCCAGTACTTC
TRBD2 | TRBJ2-7 | TRBV7-2 | . | CASSAGDGAYEQYF | TGTGCCAGCAGCGCGGGGGACGGAGCCTACGAGCAGTACTTC
TRBD1 | TRBJ2-1 | TRBV18 | . | CASSPRDRVNEQFF | TGTGCCAGCTCACCGCGGGACAGGGTGAATGAGCAGTTCTTC
. | TRBJ2-1 | TRBV6-1 | . | CASSQLTGVYNEQFF | TGTGCCAGCAGTCAACTGACGGGCGTATACAATGAGCAGTTCTTC
TRBD1 | TRBJ1-1 | TRBV5-1 | . | CASSPIVPGQGRSEAFF | TGCGCCAGCAGCCCTATAGTCCCGGGACAGGGGAGGTCTGAAGCTTTCTTT
. | TRBJ1-2 | TRBV19 | . | CASSKGPYGYTF | TGTGCCAGTAGTAAAGGGCCCTATGGCTACACCTTC
. | TRBJ1-1 | TRBV13 | . | CASSLSGTNTEAFF | TGTGCCAGCAGCTTATCCGGGACGAACACTGAAGCTTTCTTT